The rows below give T cell receptor beta chains drawn from one sample of a study of T cell responses to AZD1222 COVID-19 vaccine. Profiled with immunoSEQ multiplex PCR; TCRdb holds only in-frame clones, not every one. The sample lists 65,000 to 80,000 clones, 88% occurring once. Material: peripheral blood, obtained 28 days after the second dose of the MenACWY control vaccine. These receptors were obtained from an adult who received the MenACWY meningococcal vaccine as a control. Both conserved end residues are part of each CDR3. D genes are given only for firm matches. Only part of the rows carry a size: once, few, many, or a class if the clone is expanded.

v_call,j_call,clone_size,cdr3_length,d_call,cdr3_nt,cdr3_aa
TRBV7-9,TRBJ1-2,NA,16,TRBD1,TGTGCCAGCAGCCCCCGCCCGGCGGGACAGGGGGGTGGCTACACCTTC,CASSPRPAGQGGGYTF
TRBV21-1,TRBJ1-4,NA,16,NA,TGTGCCAGCAGCCCCCCGAGGGACAGGGGATGGGAAAAACTGTTTTTT,CASSPPRDRGWEKLFF
TRBV29-1,TRBJ1-2,NA,13,TRBD1,TGCAGCATATACAGGGGAGTCTGGTATGGCTACACCTTC,CSIYRGVWYGYTF
TRBV19,TRBJ2-3,NA,15,NA,TGTGCCAGTGCCCGGAGGGAGTCTAGCACAGATACGCAGTATTTT,CASARRESSTDTQYF
TRBV7-2,TRBJ2-7,NA,17,TRBD1,TGTGCCAGCAGCCTGGAGGGTTTCGGGACAGGGGCCTACGAGCAGTACTTC,CASSLEGFGTGAYEQYF
TRBV7-2,TRBJ2-3,NA,15,NA,TGTGCCAGCACCTTACGGGCAGACGGTACAGATACGCAGTATTTT,CASTLRADGTDTQYF
TRBV4-3,TRBJ1-4,NA,16,NA,TGCGCCAGCACCTCTAACTCGGGGCAGCATAATGAAAAACTGTTTTTT,CASTSNSGQHNEKLFF
TRBV7-9,TRBJ2-7,NA,16,NA,TGTGCCAGCAGCTTAAAGTCTGGGTCGGGCCCCTACGAGCAGTACTTC,CASSLKSGSGPYEQYF
TRBV30,TRBJ1-5,NA,14,NA,TGTGCCTGGTCCAAAGGGGGGGGCAATCAGCCCCAGCATTTT,CAWSKGGGNQPQHF
TRBV7-2,TRBJ1-6,NA,13,NA,TGTGCCAGCAGCTTGGGCCTAAATTCACCCCTCCACTTT,CASSLGLNSPLHF
TRBV11-2,TRBJ1-3,NA,12,TRBD1,TGTGCCAGCAGCCCAGAGGACAGGGGAGGGGGCTTT,CASSPEDRGGGF
TRBV18,TRBJ1-1,NA,13,NA,TGTGCCAGCACCGGGACCCCGGGCACTGAAGCTTTCTTT,CASTGTPGTEAFF
TRBV11-2,TRBJ2-3,NA,15,NA,TGTGCCAGCAGCTTAGATGGACAGCCCTTTGACGGGCAGTATTTT,CASSLDGQPFDGQYF
TRBV5-1,TRBJ1-4,NA,16,TRBD1,TGCGCCAGCAGCCTGGGACAGCAGACAACTAATGAAAAACTGTTTTTT,CASSLGQQTTNEKLFF
TRBV28,TRBJ2-1,once,17,NA,TGTGCCAGCAGTTTGTCGACCACAGTAGTCTCCTACAATGAGCAGTTCTTC,CASSLSTTVVSYNEQFF
TRBV7-3,TRBJ1-2,NA,15,NA,TGTGCCAGCAGTGCCTGGGGGGGCGAGAAGAGTGGCTACACCTTC,CASSAWGGEKSGYTF
TRBV28,TRBJ2-5,NA,16,TRBD2,TGTGCCAGCAGTTTAGAACTAGCGGACTATCAAGAGACCCAGTACTTC,CASSLELADYQETQYF
TRBV7-8,TRBJ2-1,once,17,TRBD2,TGTGCCAGCAGCTTAGGTAGCGGGAACGAAGGCTACAATGAGCAGTTCTTC,CASSLGSGNEGYNEQFF
TRBV2,TRBJ2-7,NA,16,TRBD1,TGTGCCAGCAGTGTTGGTCCGGGACAGGGGACCTACGAGCAGTACTTC,CASSVGPGQGTYEQYF
TRBV7-9,TRBJ2-1,NA,13,NA,TGTGCCAGCAGCTTAGTGACAGGCCGCGAGCAGTTCTTC,CASSLVTGREQFF
TRBV7-2,TRBJ1-2,NA,15,NA,TGTGCCAGCAGCTATATACCTAATATTGGGTTGAGCTACACCTTC,CASSYIPNIGLSYTF
TRBV2,TRBJ1-4,NA,14,TRBD1,TGTGCCGGCGGACAGGCGACGACTAATGAAAAACTGTTTTTT,CAGGQATTNEKLFF
TRBV5-4,TRBJ1-5,NA,13,TRBD1,TGTGCCAGCAGCCAAGGGACAGATCAGCCCCAGCATTTT,CASSQGTDQPQHF
TRBV30,TRBJ1-6,NA,15,NA,TGTGCCTGGGGCCTGGTGGGCAGGTTGGATTCACCCCTCCACTTT,CAWGLVGRLDSPLHF
TRBV3-1/TRBV3-2,TRBJ2-3,NA,15,NA,TGTGCCAGCAGCCAAGATGGTCAGCCCACAGATACGCAGTATTTT,CASSQDGQPTDTQYF
TRBV4-1,TRBJ2-2,NA,16,TRBD1,TGCGCCAGCAGCCCCCGAGGGACAGAGAACACCGGGGAGCTGTTTTTT,CASSPRGTENTGELFF
TRBV6-5,TRBJ2-7,NA,15,TRBD1,TGTGCCAGCAGAACAGGGGGCCTGAGCTCCTACGAGCAGTACTTC,CASRTGGLSSYEQYF
TRBV5-1,TRBJ1-1,NA,13,NA,TGCGCCAGCAGCTTCGAGGGATCTACTGAAGCTTTCTTT,CASSFEGSTEAFF
TRBV4-1,TRBJ1-6,NA,16,NA,TGCGCCAGCAGCCACTGGGGGGGCTCCTATAATTCACCCCTCCACTTT,CASSHWGGSYNSPLHF
TRBV3-1/TRBV3-2,TRBJ2-7,NA,16,TRBD1,TGTGCCAGCAGCCAAGGGCCTTTACAGGGGGTCCACGAGCAGTACTTC,CASSQGPLQGVHEQYF
TRBV30,TRBJ1-2,NA,11,NA,TGTGCCTGGAGTGGGACCTATGGCTACACCTTC,CAWSGTYGYTF
TRBV15,TRBJ2-7,NA,12,NA,TGTGCCACCAGCAGCCCTAGGGAACAGCAGTACTTC,CATSSPREQQYF
TRBV7-9,TRBJ2-3,NA,15,TRBD1,TGTGCCAGCAGCTGGGGACAGGGGGCCACAGATACGCAGTATTTT,CASSWGQGATDTQYF
TRBV12-3/TRBV12-4,TRBJ2-7,once,13,NA,TGTGCCAGCAGTTTAGGGGACGGGCGGGAGCAGTACTTC,CASSLGDGREQYF
TRBV7-2,TRBJ2-1,NA,16,TRBD1,TGTGCCAGCAGCTCACAGGGGGCAGGGTCCTACAATGAGCAGTTCTTC,CASSSQGAGSYNEQFF
TRBV29-1,TRBJ2-1,NA,12,NA,TGCAGCGTTGAATCGAGCGGCAATGAGCAGTTCTTC,CSVESSGNEQFF
TRBV9,TRBJ2-3,NA,17,NA,TGTGCCAGCAGCGTAGAATCGACGGGGCCGAGCACAGATACGCAGTATTTT,CASSVESTGPSTDTQYF
TRBV10-3,TRBJ2-7,NA,14,NA,TGTGCCATCAGAGCCGGGACACTTTCCTACGAGCAGTACTTC,CAIRAGTLSYEQYF
TRBV7-2,TRBJ2-7,NA,17,TRBD1,TGTGCCAGCAGCTTAGGAGGGACCGGGACAGGCTCCTACGAGCAGTACTTC,CASSLGGTGTGSYEQYF
TRBV7-2,TRBJ2-7,NA,13,TRBD2,TGTGCCAGCAGACCTTCTAGCGGTATCGAGCAGTACTTC,CASRPSSGIEQYF
TRBV6-5,TRBJ2-7,NA,15,TRBD1,TGTGCCAGCAGTTCTTGGGACAGGGCAGGCCACGAGCAGTACTTC,CASSSWDRAGHEQYF
TRBV6-2/TRBV6-3,TRBJ2-1,NA,15,TRBD2,TGTGCCAGCAGCCGAAACCCGGGACTAGCGGGGATGCAGTTCTTC,CASSRNPGLAGMQFF
TRBV5-5,TRBJ1-1,NA,15,TRBD1,TGTGCCAGCAGCTTGCTGGGACAGGGAGTGGCTGAAGCTTTCTTT,CASSLLGQGVAEAFF
TRBV7-2,TRBJ2-1,NA,15,TRBD2,TGTGCCAGCAGCCCTACGAGGGGAGGGGCGTCTGAGCAGTTCTTC,CASSPTRGGASEQFF
TRBV29-1,TRBJ1-1,NA,13,NA,TGCAGCGTGGAGGGGGGTTTGAACACTGAAGCTTTCTTT,CSVEGGLNTEAFF